The rows below give T cell receptor beta chains drawn from one sample of a study of Ad26.COV2.S vaccination and SARS-CoV-2 variants. Some clones are missing from TCRdb's copy, which holds only in-frame ones; the method was immunoSEQ multiplex PCR. The table lists approximately 400,000 clones, under 90% of them singletons. The sample consisted of peripheral blood, taken in a trial of Ad26.COV2.S vaccine versus placebo. The receptors originated from a person between 18 and 60 years old who received the Ad26.COV2.S COVID-19 vaccine or a placebo. The CDR3 runs from the conserved cysteine through the conserved F or W. Fields, in order: J gene, clone size, D gene, V gene, CDR3 protein, CDR3 DNA. A D gene is named only where the DNA matches it firmly. Not all rows give a size; the values are once, few, many and, for expanded clones, a class.

>TRBJ2-7|NA|NA|TRBV5-4
CASSTNGVGYEQYF
TGTGCCAGCAGCACCAACGGGGTGGGCTACGAGCAGTACTTC
>TRBJ2-7|NA|NA|TRBV18
CASSTGAQGEQYF
TGTGCCAGCTCAACCGGGGCCCAGGGCGAGCAGTACTTC
>TRBJ2-5|NA|TRBD1|TRBV5-1
CASSQDRPTETQYF
TGCGCCAGCAGCCAGGACAGGCCAACAGAGACCCAGTACTTC
>TRBJ1-2|NA|NA|TRBV28
CASTRLWDTNYGYTF
TGTGCCAGCACCCGCCTCTGGGACACCAACTATGGCTACACCTTC
>TRBJ1-2|NA|NA|TRBV19
CASSFPNYGYTF
TGTGCCAGCTCGTTCCCTAACTATGGCTACACCTTC
>TRBJ2-4|NA|TRBD2|TRBV4-1
CASSQAPGGQDIQYF
TGCGCCAGCAGCCAAGCCCCGGGAGGTCAAGACATTCAGTACTTC
>TRBJ1-2|NA|NA|TRBV29-1
CSVGDGANYGYTF
TGCAGCGTGGGGGACGGCGCTAACTATGGCTACACCTTC
>TRBJ1-1|few|NA|TRBV5-1
CASSRDGNTEAFF
TGCGCCAGCAGCCGTGACGGCAACACTGAAGCTTTCTTT
>TRBJ2-6|NA|NA|TRBV18
CASSLLNGAGSGANVLTF
TGTGCCAGCTCACTCCTAAACGGGGCAGGGTCTGGGGCCAACGTCCTGACTTTC
>TRBJ1-2|NA|NA|TRBV9
CASSVRVGSYGYTF
TGTGCCAGCAGCGTACGTGTCGGGAGCTATGGCTACACCTTC
>TRBJ1-4|NA|NA|TRBV7-9
CASSLGTGRGEKLFF
TGTGCCAGCAGCTTAGGCACGGGGCGGGGTGAAAAACTGTTTTTT
>TRBJ2-3|NA|NA|TRBV24-1
CATSDSAITDTQYF
TGTGCCACCAGTGATTCTGCCATCACAGATACGCAGTATTTT
>TRBJ2-3|NA|NA|TRBV7-9
CASSFDNSGTHW
TGTGCCAGCAGCTTTGACAACTCCGGGACGCACTGG
>TRBJ2-7|NA|TRBD1|TRBV24-1
CATSLYRDRKTYEQYF
TGTGCCACCAGTCTTTACCGGGACAGGAAAACCTACGAGCAGTACTTC
>TRBJ2-6|once|NA|TRBV18
CASSPARSSGANVLTF
TGTGCCAGCTCACCAGCCCGATCCTCTGGGGCCAACGTCCTGACTTTC
>TRBJ2-3|NA|TRBD2|TRBV4-3
CASSSLLGGRAPLTDTQYF
TGCGCCAGCAGCTCACTTCTGGGGGGGAGGGCGCCTCTCACAGATACGCAGTATTTT
>TRBJ2-2|NA|NA|TRBV13
CASRPLGQAGELFF
TGTGCCAGCAGGCCCCTAGGACAAGCCGGGGAGCTGTTTTTT
>TRBJ2-3|NA|NA|TRBV7-9
CASSSEPSTDTQYF
TGTGCCAGCAGCTCAGAACCCAGCACAGATACGCAGTATTTT
>TRBJ1-1|few|NA|TRBV19
CASSISGRPTEAFF
TGTGCCAGTAGTATTTCGGGACGTCCAACTGAAGCTTTCTTT
>TRBJ1-1|NA|TRBD1|TRBV6-5
CASTPNRGTEAFF
TGTGCCAGCACCCCCAACAGGGGAACTGAAGCTTTCTTT
>TRBJ1-1|NA|NA|TRBV10-3
CAISERGGDTEAFF
TGTGCCATCAGTGAAAGAGGGGGAGACACTGAAGCTTTCTTT
>TRBJ2-2|NA|NA|TRBV21-1
CASRSCNTGELFF
TGTGCCAGCAGGAGCTGTAACACCGGGGAGCTGTTTTTT
>TRBJ2-3|NA|TRBD2|TRBV5-4
CASSFQLAGATDTQYF
TGTGCCAGCAGCTTCCAACTAGCGGGGGCGACAGATACGCAGTATTTT
>TRBJ1-4|NA|NA|TRBV4-1
CASSQPAEREGEKLFF
TGCGCCAGCAGCCAGCCTGCGGAGAGAGAGGGAGAAAAACTGTTTTTT
>TRBJ1-1|NA|NA|TRBV11-3
CASSPGHELDTEAFF
TGTGCCAGCAGCCCCGGACACGAACTCGACACTGAAGCTTTCTTT
>TRBJ1-2|NA|NA|TRBV6-5
CASYRVTYGYTF
TGTGCCAGCTACCGGGTTACCTATGGCTACACCTTC
>TRBJ1-2|NA|NA|TRBV27
CASSLSIRTGYTF
TGTGCCAGCAGTTTATCGATAAGGACTGGCTACACCTTC
>TRBJ1-2|NA|NA|TRBV12-3/TRBV12-4
CASTLNGVGYTF
TGTGCCAGCACCCTTAACGGGGTTGGCTACACCTTC
>TRBJ1-1|NA|NA|TRBV4-1
CASSQTGVAEAFF
TGCGCCAGCAGCCAAACTGGGGTGGCTGAAGCTTTCTTT
>TRBJ2-1|NA|TRBD2|TRBV20-1
CSASVLAGIPKQFF
TGCAGTGCTAGTGTGTTAGCGGGGATTCCTAAGCAGTTCTTC
>TRBJ2-7|NA|TRBD1|TRBV9
CASSGGQGVTYEQYF
TGTGCCAGCAGCGGGGGACAGGGGGTAACCTACGAGCAGTACTTC
>TRBJ2-3|NA|NA|TRBV7-3
CASSSSDTQYF
TGTGCCAGCAGCTCGTCAGATACGCAGTATTTT
>TRBJ2-1|NA|TRBD2|TRBV9
CASSRQRGDNEQFF
TGTGCCAGCAGTCGCCAGCGGGGGGACAATGAGCAGTTCTTC
>TRBJ1-2|NA|NA|TRBV19
CASSLGSNYGYTF
TGTGCCAGTAGCCTGGGATCCAACTATGGCTACACCTTC
>TRBJ1-5|NA|TRBD1|TRBV18
CASSPQGGGNQPQHF
TGTGCCAGCTCACCCCAGGGGGGTGGGAATCAGCCCCAGCATTTT
>TRBJ2-5|NA|TRBD2|TRBV7-2
CASSLAGGGVGFGTQYF
TGTGCCAGCAGCTTAGCGGGCGGGGGGGTAGGTTTTGGGACCCAGTACTTC
>TRBJ2-3|once|TRBD2|TRBV7-6
CASSLKKRGTHTDTQYF
TGTGCCAGCAGCTTAAAGAAGCGGGGGACCCACACAGATACGCAGTATTTT
>TRBJ2-7|NA|NA|TRBV7-9
CASSFRINEQYF
TGTGCCAGCAGCTTTAGAATCAACGAGCAGTACTTC
>TRBJ2-5|NA|NA|TRBV6-6
CASTEQETQYF
TGTGCCAGCACGGAGCAAGAGACCCAGTACTTC
>TRBJ1-6|many|TRBD1|TRBV5-4
CASSLADRRNSPLHF
TGTGCCAGCAGCTTAGCGGACAGGAGGAATTCACCCCTCCACTTT
>TRBJ1-2|NA|NA|TRBV5-5
CASSLDDGGGYYGYTF
TGTGCCAGCAGCTTGGACGATGGGGGCGGTTACTATGGCTACACCTTC
>TRBJ1-2|once|NA|TRBV9
CASTSMGWGGYTF
TGTGCCAGCACCTCCATGGGGTGGGGTGGCTACACCTTC
>TRBJ2-7|NA|NA|TRBV6-1
CASATGEQYF
TGTGCCAGCGCCACGGGCGAGCAGTACTTC
>TRBJ1-1|NA|TRBD1|TRBV7-9
CASSLWQGARDTEAFF
TGTGCCAGCAGCTTATGGCAGGGGGCGCGGGACACTGAAGCTTTCTTT
>TRBJ2-7|NA|TRBD2|TRBV6-6
CASSLRELTYEQYF
TGTGCCAGCAGTTTGCGGGAGTTAACCTACGAGCAGTACTTC
>TRBJ2-1|once|NA|TRBV7-2
CASSLRGSSYNEQFF
TGTGCCAGCAGCTTGAGGGGAAGCTCCTACAATGAGCAGTTCTTC
>TRBJ1-1|once|NA|TRBV3-1/TRBV3-2
CASSQRGEAFF
TGTGCCAGCAGCCAAAGGGGGGAAGCTTTCTTT
>TRBJ2-2|NA|TRBD2|TRBV9
CASSVDPTSGRTGELFF
TGTGCCAGCAGCGTAGATCCCACTAGCGGGAGAACCGGGGAGCTGTTTTTT
>TRBJ2-5|NA|NA|TRBV7-2
CASRRVGETQYF
TGTGCCAGCAGGAGGGTGGGGGAGACCCAGTACTTC
>TRBJ1-4|NA|NA|TRBV25-1
CASSDPGQWGEKLFF
TGTGCCAGCAGTGACCCGGGGCAGTGGGGTGAAAAACTGTTTTTT
>TRBJ2-7|NA|NA|TRBV4-2
CASSLGDTGVYEQYF
TGTGCCAGCAGCCTAGGGGATACCGGGGTCTACGAGCAGTACTTC
>TRBJ2-7|NA|NA|TRBV6-1
CASSASPQSNSYEQYF
TGTGCCAGCAGTGCCTCACCCCAATCCAACTCCTACGAGCAGTACTTC
>TRBJ2-1|once|NA|TRBV12-3/TRBV12-4
CASSSTQGYEQFF
TGTGCCAGCAGTTCCACTCAGGGATATGAGCAGTTCTTC
>TRBJ2-1|once|NA|TRBV5-5
CASSLVRAGFSYNEQFF
TGTGCCAGCAGCTTAGTCCGAGCGGGTTTCTCCTACAATGAGCAGTTCTTC